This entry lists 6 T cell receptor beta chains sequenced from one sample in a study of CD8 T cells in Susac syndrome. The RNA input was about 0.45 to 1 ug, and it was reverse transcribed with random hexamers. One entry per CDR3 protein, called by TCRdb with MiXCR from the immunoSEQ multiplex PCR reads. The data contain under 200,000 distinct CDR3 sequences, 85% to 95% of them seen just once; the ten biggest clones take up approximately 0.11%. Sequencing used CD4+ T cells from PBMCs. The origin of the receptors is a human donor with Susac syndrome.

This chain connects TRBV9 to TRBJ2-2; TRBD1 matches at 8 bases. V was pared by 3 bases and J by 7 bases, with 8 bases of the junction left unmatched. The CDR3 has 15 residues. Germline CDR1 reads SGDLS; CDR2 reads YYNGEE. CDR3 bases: TGTGCCAGCAGCGCTCGGACAGGGCCGGGCGGGGAGCTGTTTTTT. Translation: CASSARTGPGGELFF. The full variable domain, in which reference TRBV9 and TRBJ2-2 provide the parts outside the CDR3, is DSGVTQTPKHLITATGQRVTLRCSPRSGDLSVYWYQQSLDQGLQFLIQYYNGEERAKGNILERFSAQQFPDLHSELNLSSLELGDSALYFCASSARTGPGGELFFGEGSRLTVL.

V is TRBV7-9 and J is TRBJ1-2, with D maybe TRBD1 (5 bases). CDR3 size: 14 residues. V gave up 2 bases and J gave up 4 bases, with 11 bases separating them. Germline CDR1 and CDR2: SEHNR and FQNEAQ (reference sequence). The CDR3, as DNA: TGTGCCAGCAGCTTACCCGGGACGGCCTATGGCTACACCTTC. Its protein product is CASSLPGTAYGYTF.

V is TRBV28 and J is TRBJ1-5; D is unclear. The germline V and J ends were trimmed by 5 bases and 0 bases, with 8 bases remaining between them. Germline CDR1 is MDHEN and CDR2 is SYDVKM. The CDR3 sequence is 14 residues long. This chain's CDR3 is CASSHENSNQPQHF. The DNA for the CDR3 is TGTGCCAGCAGTCACGAGAATAGCAATCAGCCCCAGCATTTT. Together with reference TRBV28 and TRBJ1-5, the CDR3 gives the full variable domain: DVKVTQSSRYLVKRTGEKVFLECVQDMDHENMFWYRQDPGLGLRLIYFSYDVKMKEKGDIPEGYSVSREKKERFSLILESASTNQTSMYLCASSHENSNQPQHFGDGTRLSIL.

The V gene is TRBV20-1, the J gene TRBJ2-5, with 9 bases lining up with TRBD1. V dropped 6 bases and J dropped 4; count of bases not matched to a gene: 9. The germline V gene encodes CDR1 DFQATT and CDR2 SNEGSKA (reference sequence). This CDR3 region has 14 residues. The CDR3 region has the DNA TGCAGTGCCCACGAAGGGACAGGGACAGAGACCCAGTACTTC. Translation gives CSAHEGTGTETQYF.

CDR3 DNA: TGCGCCAGCAGCTTCCTAGGGGCGCAGACCCAGTACTTC. Encoded protein: CASSFLGAQTQYF. The chain combines TRBV5-1 with TRBJ2-5; TRBD1 might be the D (5 bases). Trimming took off 2 bases at V and 6 bases at J, with 11 bases between the two ends. The CDR3 runs to 13 residues. CDR1 and CDR2 from the germline V gene are SGHRS and YFSETQ.

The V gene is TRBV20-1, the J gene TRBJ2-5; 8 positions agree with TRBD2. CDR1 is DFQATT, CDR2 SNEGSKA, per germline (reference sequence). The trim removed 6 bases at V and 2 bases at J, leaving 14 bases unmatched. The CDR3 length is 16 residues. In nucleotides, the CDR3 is TGCAGTGCCAGAAAGAGGATAGCGGGGAATCAAGAGACCCAGTACTTC. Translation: CSARKRIAGNQETQYF.